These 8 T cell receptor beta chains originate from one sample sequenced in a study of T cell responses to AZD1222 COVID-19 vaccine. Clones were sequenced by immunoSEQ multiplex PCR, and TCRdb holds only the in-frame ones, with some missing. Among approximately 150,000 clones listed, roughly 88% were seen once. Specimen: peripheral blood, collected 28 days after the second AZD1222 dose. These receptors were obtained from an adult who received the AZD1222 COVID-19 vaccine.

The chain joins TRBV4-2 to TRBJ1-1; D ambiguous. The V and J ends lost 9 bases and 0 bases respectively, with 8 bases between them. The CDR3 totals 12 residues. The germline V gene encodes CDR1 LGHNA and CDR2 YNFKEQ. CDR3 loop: CASTHLNTEAFF. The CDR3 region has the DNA TGTGCCAGTACACACTTGAACACTGAAGCTTTCTTT.

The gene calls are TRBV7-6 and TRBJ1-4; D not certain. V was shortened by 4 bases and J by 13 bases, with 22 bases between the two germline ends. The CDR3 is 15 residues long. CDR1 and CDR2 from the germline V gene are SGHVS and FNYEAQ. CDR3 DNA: TGTGCCAGCAGCTCGAAATTGGGAGTAGTCCCACGACTGTTTTTT. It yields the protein CASSSKLGVVPRLFF.

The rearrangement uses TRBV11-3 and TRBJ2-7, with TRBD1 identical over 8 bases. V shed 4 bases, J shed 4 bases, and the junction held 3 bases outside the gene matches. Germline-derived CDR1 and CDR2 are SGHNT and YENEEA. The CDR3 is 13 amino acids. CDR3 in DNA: TGTGCCAGCAGCTCAGGGGGCATGTACGAGCAGTACTTC. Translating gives CASSSGGMYEQYF.

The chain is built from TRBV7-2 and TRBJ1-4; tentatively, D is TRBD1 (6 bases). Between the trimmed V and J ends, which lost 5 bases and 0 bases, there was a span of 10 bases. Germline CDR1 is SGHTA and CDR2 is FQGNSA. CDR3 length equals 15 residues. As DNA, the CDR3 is TGTGCCAGCAGCCTCAGGGGCTCAACTAATGAAAAACTGTTTTTT. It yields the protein CASSLRGSTNEKLFF.

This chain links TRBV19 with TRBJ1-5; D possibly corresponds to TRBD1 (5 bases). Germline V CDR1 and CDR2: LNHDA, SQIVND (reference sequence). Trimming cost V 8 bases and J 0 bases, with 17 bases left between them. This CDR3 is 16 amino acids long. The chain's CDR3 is CASAPWGTDSNQPQHF. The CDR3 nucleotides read TGTGCCAGTGCGCCATGGGGGACGGATAGCAATCAGCCCCAGCATTTT.

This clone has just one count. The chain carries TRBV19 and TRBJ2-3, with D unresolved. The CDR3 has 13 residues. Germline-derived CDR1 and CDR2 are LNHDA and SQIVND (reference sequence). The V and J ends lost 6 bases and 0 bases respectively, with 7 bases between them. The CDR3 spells CASRGTSTDTQYF. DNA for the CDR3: TGTGCCAGTAGGGGTACTAGCACAGATACGCAGTATTTT.

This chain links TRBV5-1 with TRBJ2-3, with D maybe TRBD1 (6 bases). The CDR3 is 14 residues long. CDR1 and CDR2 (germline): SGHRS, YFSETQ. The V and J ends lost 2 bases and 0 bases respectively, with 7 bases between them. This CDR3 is CASSLTGSTDTQYF. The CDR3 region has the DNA TGCGCCAGCAGCTTAACAGGGAGCACAGATACGCAGTATTTT.

The CDR3 bases are TGTGCCAGCAGCCCCACGACGTGGGAGCAGTACTTC. Its protein product is CASSPTTWEQYF. The rearrangement links TRBV5-5 to TRBJ2-7; D gene uncertain. The ends were cut back, 4 bases at V and 7 bases at J, with 12 bases in the middle. The CDR3 loop spans 12 amino acids. Germline lookup yields CDR1 SGHKS and CDR2 YYEKEE (reference sequence).